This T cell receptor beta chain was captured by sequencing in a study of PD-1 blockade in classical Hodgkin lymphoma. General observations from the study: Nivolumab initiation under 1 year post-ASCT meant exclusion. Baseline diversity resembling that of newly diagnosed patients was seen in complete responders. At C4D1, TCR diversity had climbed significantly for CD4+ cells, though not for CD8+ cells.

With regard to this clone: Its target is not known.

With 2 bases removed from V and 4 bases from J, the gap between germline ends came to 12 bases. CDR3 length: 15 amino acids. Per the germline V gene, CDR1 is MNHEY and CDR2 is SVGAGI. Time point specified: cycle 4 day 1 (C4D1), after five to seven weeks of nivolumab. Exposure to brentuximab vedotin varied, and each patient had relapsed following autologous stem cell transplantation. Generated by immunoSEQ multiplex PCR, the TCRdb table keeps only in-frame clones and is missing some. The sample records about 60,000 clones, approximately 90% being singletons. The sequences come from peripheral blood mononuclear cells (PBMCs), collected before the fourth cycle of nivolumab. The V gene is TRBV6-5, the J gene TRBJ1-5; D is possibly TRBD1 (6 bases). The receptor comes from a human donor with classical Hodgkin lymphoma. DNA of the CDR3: TGTGCCAGCAGTTACGGTGGACAGAATAATCAGCCCCAGCATTTT. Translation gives CASSYGGQNNQPQHF.